This TCR beta chain was sequenced in a study of T cell responses to AZD1222 COVID-19 vaccine. General observations from the study: Per reports, nearly half of all spike-specific TCRs target regions that are unmutated in variants.

Turning to this clone: The antigen remains undetermined.

Profiling relied on immunoSEQ multiplex PCR, and the TCRdb table lists in-frame clones only, not all of them. The repertoire consists of about 70,000 clones, with around nine tenths occurring once and the leading ten covering around 1.2%. Here the sequenced sample was peripheral blood, taken 28 days after the second AZD1222 dose. This TCR came from an adult who received the AZD1222 COVID-19 vaccine.

The CDR3 DNA follows: TGTGCCAGCAGTGACCAGCTCGGCCTTGGCACTGAAGCTTTCTTT. It translates to CASSDQLGLGTEAFF. The genes are TRBV25-1 and TRBJ1-1; the D is unclear. Trimming took 3 bases from V and 4 from J, leaving 15 bases between them. CDR1 is MGHDK, CDR2 SYGVNS, per germline. The CDR3 totals 15 residues. The full variable domain, its missing parts supplied by reference TRBV25-1 and TRBJ1-1, is EADIYQTPRYLVIGTGKKITLECSQTMGHDKMYWYQQDPGMELHLIHYSYGVNSTEKGDLSSESTVSRIRTEHFPLTLESARPSHTSQYLCASSDQLGLGTEAFFGQGTRLTVV.